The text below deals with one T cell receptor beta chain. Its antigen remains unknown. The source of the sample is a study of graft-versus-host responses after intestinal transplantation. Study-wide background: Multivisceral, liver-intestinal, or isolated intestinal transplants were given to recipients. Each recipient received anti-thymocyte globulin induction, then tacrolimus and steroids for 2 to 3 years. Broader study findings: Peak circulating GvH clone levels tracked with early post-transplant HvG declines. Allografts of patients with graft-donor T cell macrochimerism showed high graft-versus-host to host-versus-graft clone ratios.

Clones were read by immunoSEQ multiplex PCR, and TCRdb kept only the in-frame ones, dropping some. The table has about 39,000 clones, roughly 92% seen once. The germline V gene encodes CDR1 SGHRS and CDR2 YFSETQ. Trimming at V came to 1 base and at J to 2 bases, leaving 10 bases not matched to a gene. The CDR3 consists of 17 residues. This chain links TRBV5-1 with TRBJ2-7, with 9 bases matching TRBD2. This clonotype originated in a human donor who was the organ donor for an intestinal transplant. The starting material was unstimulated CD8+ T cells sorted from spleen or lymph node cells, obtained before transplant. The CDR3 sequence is CASSLHSGREGPYEQYF. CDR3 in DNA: TGCGCCAGCAGCTTGCACTCCGGGCGGGAGGGCCCCTACGAGCAGTACTTC.